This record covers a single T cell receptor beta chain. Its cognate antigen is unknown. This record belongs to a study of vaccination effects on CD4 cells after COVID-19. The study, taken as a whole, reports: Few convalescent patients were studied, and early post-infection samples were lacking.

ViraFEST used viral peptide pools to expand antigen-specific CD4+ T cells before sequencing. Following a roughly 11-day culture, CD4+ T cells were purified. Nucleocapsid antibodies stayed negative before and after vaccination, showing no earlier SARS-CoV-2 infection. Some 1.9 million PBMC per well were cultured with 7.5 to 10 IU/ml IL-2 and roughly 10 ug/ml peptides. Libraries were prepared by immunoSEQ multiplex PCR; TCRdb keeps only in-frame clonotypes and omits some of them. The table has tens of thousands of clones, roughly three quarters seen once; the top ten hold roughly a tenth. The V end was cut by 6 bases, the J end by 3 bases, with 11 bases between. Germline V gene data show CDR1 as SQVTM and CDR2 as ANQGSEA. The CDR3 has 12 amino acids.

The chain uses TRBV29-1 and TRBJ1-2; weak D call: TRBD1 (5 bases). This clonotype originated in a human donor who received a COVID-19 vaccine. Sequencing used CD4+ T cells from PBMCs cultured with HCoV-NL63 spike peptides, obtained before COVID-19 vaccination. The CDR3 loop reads CSVIRDDYGYTF. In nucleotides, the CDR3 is TGCAGCGTCATCAGGGATGACTATGGCTACACCTTC. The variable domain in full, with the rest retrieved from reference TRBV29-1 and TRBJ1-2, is SAVISQKPSRDICQRGTSLTIQCQVDSQVTMMFWYRQQPGQSLTLIATANQGSEATYESGFVIDKFPISRPNLTFSTLTVSNMSPEDSSIYLCSVIRDDYGYTFGSGTRLTVV.